Each of the 22 T cell receptor beta chains below was sequenced from the same sample in a study of early T cells in non-severe SARS-CoV-2 infection. MiXCR, run by TCRdb on the 5' RACE reads, gives a single entry per CDR3 protein. Of about 61,000 distinct CDR3 sequences listed, about 11% are singletons. Sequences were derived from whole blood, sampled at baseline. The receptors were sampled from an adult who was a healthcare worker with PCR-confirmed SARS-CoV-2 infection or an uninfected control (not recorded which). The donor label of this sample is uncertain.

The V gene is TRBV5-1, the J gene TRBJ1-5, with D perhaps matching TRBD1 (5 bases). The CDR3 contains 15 residues. The germline V gene encodes CDR1 SGHRS and CDR2 YFSETQ. V was cut by 1 base and J by 3 bases, with 11 bases left in between. CDR3 sequence (DNA): TGCGCCAGCAGCTTGTCAGAGGGACTCAATCAGCCCCAGCATTTT. It yields the protein CASSLSEGLNQPQHF.

This clonotype was seen more than once but under ten times. The chain couples TRBV12-3 or TRBV12-4 to TRBJ1-1; D unresolved. The CDR3 length is 16 residues. V was trimmed by 2 bases and J by 2 bases, leaving 15 bases between them. The CDR3 reads CASSLNPAVANTEAFF. The CDR3 DNA reads as TGTGCCAGCAGTTTAAATCCGGCGGTGGCTAACACTGAAGCTTTCTTT.

This clonotype has only a few counts. The chain carries TRBV14 and TRBJ2-3, with D perhaps TRBD2 (6 bases). V was pared by 4 bases and J by 4 bases, with 15 bases between. CDR1 is SGHDN and CDR2 is FVKESK in the germline V gene. The CDR3 has 15 amino acids. This chain's CDR3 is CASSRLGWRADTQYF. CDR3 nucleotides: TGTGCCAGCAGCCGCCTAGGATGGAGGGCAGATACGCAGTATTTT.

This clonotype was seen a few times. The rearrangement uses TRBV5-8 and TRBJ1-1, with D unresolved. Trimming removed 1 base at V and 2 bases at J, with 9 bases between. This CDR3 contains 14 residues. From germline, CDR1 is SGHTS and CDR2 YDEGEE. The CDR3 loop reads CASSLRAANTEAFF. CDR3 in DNA: TGTGCCAGCAGCTTGCGGGCAGCAAACACTGAAGCTTTCTTT.

J is TRBJ2-3 and V is TRBV24-1; 7 bases are shared with TRBD1. Germline values: CDR1 KGHDR, CDR2 SFDVKD. V was clipped by 3 bases and J by 6 bases; unmatched bases: 11. This CDR3 is 16 amino acids long. In DNA, the CDR3 is TGTGCCACCAGTGATCCGGGGACAGCACAAATGGATACGCAGTATTTT. Translated, it gives CATSDPGTAQMDTQYF.

In this sample, this clonotype turned up many times. The CDR3: CASSLFVITGTEAFF. The DNA of the CDR3 is TGTGCCAGCAGTTTATTTGTCATAACGGGCACTGAAGCTTTCTTT. The chain has TRBV12-3 or TRBV12-4 and TRBJ1-1; D uncertain. CDR3 length: 15 amino acids. The ends were cut back, 2 bases at V and 4 bases at J, with 14 bases in the middle.

Only a few counts were recorded for this clonotype. This chain links TRBV20-1 with TRBJ2-7; 14 bases fit TRBD2. Germline V gene data show CDR1 as DFQATT and CDR2 as SNEGSKA (reference sequence). The CDR3 contains 15 residues. With 2 bases clipped from V and 2 bases from J, the junction kept 2 bases outside the gene matches. The CDR3 DNA follows: TGCAGTGCTAGAAGACTAGCGGGGGGGACCTACGAGCAGTACGTC. Translated: CSARRLAGGTYEQYV.

J is TRBJ2-1 and V is TRBV5-6; D remains unclear. With 6 bases removed from V and 10 bases from J, the gap between germline ends came to 14 bases. Germline-derived CDR1 and CDR2 are SGHDT and YYEEEE. The CDR3 loop spans 12 amino acids. This CDR3 is CASTTRTREQFF. CDR3 in DNA: TGTGCCAGCACCACAAGAACGAGGGAGCAGTTCTTC.

The chain combines TRBV27 with TRBJ2-7; D tentatively reads TRBD1 or TRBD2 (5 bases each). This CDR3 spans 15 amino acids. Germline V gives CDR1 MNHEY, CDR2 SMNVEV (reference sequence). V was cut by 1 base and J by 0 bases, with 10 bases left in between. CDR3 residues: CASSLYGAHSYEQYV. The CDR3 bases are TGTGCCAGCAGTTTATACGGGGCCCACTCCTACGAGCAGTACGTC.

The chain joins TRBV27 to TRBJ2-2; a possible D gene is TRBD2 (5 bases). Germline V gene sequence: CDR1 MNHEY, CDR2 SMNVEV (reference sequence). The V end lost 3 bases, the J end lost 1 base, and 9 bases lay between the germline ends. The CDR3 consists of 15 residues. The CDR3 protein is CASSFLGVNTGELFF. CDR3 DNA sequence: TGTGCCAGCAGTTTCCTCGGGGTGAACACCGGGGAGCTGTTTTTT.

There are many counts of this clonotype. The chain uses TRBV7-8 and TRBJ1-5, with D perhaps matching TRBD1 (5 bases). This CDR3 has 16 residues. CDR1 and CDR2 (germline): SGHVS, FQNEAQ. V was clipped by 5 bases and J by 4 bases, with 18 bases between them. The CDR3 nucleotides read TGTGCCAGCAGCCAATTCGACAGCAGAGGGAATCAGCCCCAGCATTTT. It is translated as CASSQFDSRGNQPQHF.

The chain recombines TRBV3-1 with TRBJ2-3; D may match TRBD1 or TRBD2 (5 bases each). The CDR3 runs 15 residues. In germline, CDR1 is LGHDT, CDR2 YNNKEL (reference sequence). The V end lost 4 bases, the J end lost 5 bases, and 16 bases lay between the germline ends. The chain's CDR3 is CASSPGPLNVDTQYF. The CDR3 nucleotides read TGTGCCAGCAGCCCGGGACCCTTGAACGTAGATACGCAGTATTTT.

This clonotype was seen more than once but under ten times. The chain recombines TRBV7-2 with TRBJ1-6, with 11 positions matching TRBD1. The V and J ends lost 3 bases and 7 bases, in that order; junction bases with no gene match: 8. This CDR3 has 17 residues. Germline V gives CDR1 SGHTA, CDR2 FQGNSA. CDR3 DNA sequence: TGTGCCAGCAGCTTGAATTTCCGGGACAGGGGGAATTCACCCCTCCACTTT. It specifies CASSLNFRDRGNSPLHF.

The table lists this clonotype with many counts. The rearrangement joins TRBV20-1 to TRBJ2-4; TRBD2 aligns across 12 bases. Germline lookup yields CDR1 DFQATT and CDR2 SNEGSKA (reference sequence). V gave up 1 base and J gave up 3 bases; unmatched junction bases: 7. The CDR3 consists of 17 residues. DNA of the CDR3: TGCAGTGCTAGAGGCCTAGCGGGGGGGCCGGTCAAAAACATTCAGTACTTC. Its protein product is CSARGLAGGPVKNIQYF.

This clonotype was observed many times. V is TRBV2 and J is TRBJ1-5, with 8 bases identical to TRBD1. The germline V gene encodes CDR1 SNHLY and CDR2 FYNNEI. CDR3 length: 14 residues. V trimming: 4 bases; J trimming: 3 bases; junction bases outside the gene matches: 2. CDR3 sequence: CASSGDRNNQPQHF. CDR3 DNA: TGTGCCAGCAGTGGGGACAGGAACAATCAGCCCCAGCATTTT. Based on the CDR3 plus reference TRBV2 and TRBJ1-5, the full variable domain is EPEVTQTPSHQVTQMGQEVILRCVPISNHLYFYWYRQILGQKVEFLVSFYNNEISEKSEIFDDQFSVERPDGSNFTLKIRSTKLEDSAMYFCASSGDRNNQPQHFGDGTRLSIL.

The chain uses TRBV7-9 and TRBJ2-7; unclear D gene. V gave up 0 bases and J gave up 0 bases, with 12 bases separating them. CDR3 length: 16 amino acids. CDR1 is SEHNR and CDR2 is FQNEAQ in the germline V gene (reference sequence). The CDR3 sequence: CASSLADFGSSYEQYV. The CDR3 DNA sequence: TGTGCCAGCAGCTTAGCTGACTTCGGAAGCTCCTACGAGCAGTACGTC.

The J gene is TRBJ2-1, the V gene TRBV18; no clear D gene. Germline CDR1 and CDR2: KGHSH and LQKENI. Trimming removed 6 bases from V and 3 bases from J, with 6 bases in between. The CDR3 runs to 12 residues. CDR3 sequence reads: CASSTIYNEQFF. The CDR3 DNA is TGTGCCAGCTCTACTATCTACAATGAGCAGTTCTTC.

The rearrangement joins TRBV18 to TRBJ2-5; no firm D call. Germline V gene lookup returns CDR1 KGHSH and CDR2 LQKENI. V lost 2 bases and J 5 bases, leaving 9 bases between the germline ends. The CDR3 runs 13 residues. In DNA form, the CDR3 reads TGTGCCAGCTCACCAGTCCCGGAGGAGACCCAGTACTTC. It encodes CASSPVPEETQYF.

The chain employs TRBV2 and TRBJ2-3, with D perhaps matching TRBD1 or TRBD2 (5 bases each). The CDR3 totals 16 residues. The V gene lost 6 bases and the J gene lost 3 bases, with 19 bases spanning the gap. CDR1 is SNHLY, CDR2 FYNNEI, per germline. The CDR3 nucleotides read TGTGCCAGCAGCGAATCCGGGACCCTAAGAACAGATACGCAGTATTTT. Translating it yields CASSESGTLRTDTQYF. Complete variable domain (other parts from reference TRBV2 and TRBJ2-3): EPEVTQTPSHQVTQMGQEVILRCVPISNHLYFYWYRQILGQKVEFLVSFYNNEISEKSEIFDDQFSVERPDGSNFTLKIRSTKLEDSAMYFCASSESGTLRTDTQYFGPGTRLTVL.

This chain links TRBV30 with TRBJ2-1; either TRBD1 or TRBD2 may supply D (6 bases each). The germline CDR1 and CDR2 sequences are GTSNPN and SVGIG (reference sequence). This CDR3 has 14 residues. V lost 0 bases to trimming and J lost 8 bases, with 14 bases between them. CDR3 loop: CAWSVHPGADEQFF. Here the CDR3 DNA reads TGTGCCTGGAGTGTACACCCGGGGGCAGATGAGCAGTTCTTC.

V is TRBV5-1 and J is TRBJ2-2; D may correspond to TRBD1 or TRBD2 (5 bases each). Germline-derived CDR1 and CDR2 are SGHRS and YFSETQ. Trimming removed 5 bases at V and 0 bases at J, with 11 bases between. This CDR3 contains 15 residues. The CDR3 DNA sequence: TGCGCCAGCAGACAAGGGGAGACGAACACCGGGGAGCTGTTTTTT. Amino acid sequence: CASRQGETNTGELFF.

The chain couples TRBV7-6 to TRBJ1-1; the D is unclear. CDR3 length: 15 amino acids. V lost 1 base and J 0 bases, leaving 9 bases between the germline ends. Germline V gene lookup returns CDR1 SGHVS and CDR2 FNYEAQ. CDR3 protein: CASSLGPVLNTEAFF. CDR3 DNA sequence: TGTGCCAGCAGCTTAGGCCCCGTGTTGAACACTGAAGCTTTCTTT.